The 5 T cell receptor beta chains reported below all come from one sample, sequenced in a study of early T cells in non-severe SARS-CoV-2 infection. MiXCR, applied by TCRdb to the 5' RACE reads, yields one record per CDR3 protein. The data hold over 95,000 distinct CDR3 sequences, with around a sixth observed a single time. The source material was whole blood. These TCRs come from an adult who was a healthcare worker with PCR-confirmed SARS-CoV-2 infection or an uninfected control (not recorded which).

The chain couples TRBV20-1 to TRBJ1-5; D is undetermined. Germline CDR1 is DFQATT and CDR2 is SNEGSKA (reference sequence). CDR3 length: 15 residues. V was clipped by 3 bases and J by 2 bases, with 14 bases between them. Here the CDR3 reads CSASHSNRGNQPQHF. Here the CDR3 DNA reads TGCAGTGCTAGTCACAGTAATAGGGGCAATCAGCCCCAGCATTTT.

The chain is built from TRBV18 and TRBJ1-1; tentatively, D is TRBD1 (6 bases). The CDR3 runs 12 residues. V lost 3 bases to trimming and J lost 11 bases, with 13 bases between them. CDR1 and CDR2 (germline): KGHSH, LQKENI. CDR3 coding DNA: TGTGCCAGCTCACCCAACAGGGCAGAGGCTTTCTTT. Protein sequence: CASSPNRAEAFF.

The genes are TRBV9 and TRBJ2-6; TRBD1 is a possible D gene (6 bases). There are 15 residues in the CDR3. Trimming took off 4 bases at V and 0 bases at J, with 8 bases between the two ends. Germline CDR1 is SGDLS and CDR2 is YYNGEE. CDR3 sequence: CASSLRGSGANVLTF. In DNA, the CDR3 is TGTGCCAGCAGCCTCAGGGGCTCTGGGGCCAACGTCCTGACTTTC.

The CDR3 DNA reads as TGTGCCACCCTAGCGGAGACCTACGAGCAGTACTTC. Translating it yields CATLAETYEQYF. The chain recombines TRBV10-3 with TRBJ2-7; 7 nucleotides match TRBD2. After removal of 10 bases from V and 2 bases from J, the junction contained 5 bases not matched to a gene. Germline V CDR1 and CDR2: ENHRY, SYGVKD. The length of the CDR3 is 12 residues.

In this sample, this clonotype turned up a few times. The chain combines TRBV2 with TRBJ1-6; perhaps TRBD1 as D (6 bases). Between the trimmed V and J ends, which lost 3 bases and 5 bases, there was a span of 11 bases. This CDR3 has 15 residues. Germline CDR1 SNHLY, CDR2 FYNNEI. The CDR3 loop is CASSDGGGNNSPLHF. CDR3 in DNA: TGTGCCAGCAGTGACGGAGGGGGGAATAATTCACCCCTCCACTTT.